This record concerns one T cell receptor (beta chain) sequence. Its matching antigen is unknown. This CDR3 has 14 residues. Germline values: CDR1 SGHVS, CDR2 FNYEAQ. V lost 5 bases and J lost 10; bases outside the gene matches: 9. This sample is part of a study of T cell responses to AZD1222 COVID-19 vaccine. Study-wide findings and caveats: Recipients of two AZD1222 doses showed rising Spike-specific TCR breadth and depth.

Clones were read by immunoSEQ multiplex PCR, and TCRdb kept only the in-frame ones, dropping some. The data contain about 270,000 clones, 90% to 95% of them singletons. The clonotype comes from an adult who received the AZD1222 COVID-19 vaccine. The source was peripheral blood, collected 28 days after the second AZD1222 dose. This chain joins TRBV7-6 and TRBJ2-2; 8 bases are a match to TRBD1. The CDR3 sequence is CASSPQTGVAELFF. Written as DNA, the CDR3 is TGTGCCAGCAGCCCTCAGACAGGGGTGGCGGAGCTGTTTTTT.